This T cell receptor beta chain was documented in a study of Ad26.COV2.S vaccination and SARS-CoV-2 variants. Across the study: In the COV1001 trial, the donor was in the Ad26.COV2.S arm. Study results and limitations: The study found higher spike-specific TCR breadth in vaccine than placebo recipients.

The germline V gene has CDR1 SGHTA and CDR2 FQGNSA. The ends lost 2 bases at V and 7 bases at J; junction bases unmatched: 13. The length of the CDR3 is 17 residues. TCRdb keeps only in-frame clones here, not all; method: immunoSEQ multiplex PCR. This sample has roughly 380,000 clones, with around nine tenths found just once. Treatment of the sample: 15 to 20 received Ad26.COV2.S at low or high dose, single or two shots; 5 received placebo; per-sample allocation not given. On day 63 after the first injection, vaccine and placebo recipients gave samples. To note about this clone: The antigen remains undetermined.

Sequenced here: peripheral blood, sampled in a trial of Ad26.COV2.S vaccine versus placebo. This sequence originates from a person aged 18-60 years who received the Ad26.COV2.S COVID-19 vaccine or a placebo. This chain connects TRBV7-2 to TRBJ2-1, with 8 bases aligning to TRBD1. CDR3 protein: CASSLTEQGANRNEQFF. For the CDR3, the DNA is TGTGCCAGCAGCTTAACGGAGCAGGGGGCGAATCGGAATGAGCAGTTCTTC.